This T cell receptor beta chain was sequenced for a study of blood T cell repertoires in COVID-19. The overall study: Sources were T cells, B-cell-depleted T cells, or PBMCs; the material itself was cDNA or gDNA.

Trimming cost V 4 bases and J 1 base; bases outside gene matches: 5. This CDR3 comprises 16 residues. Germline V CDR1 and CDR2: SGHRS, YFSETQ. Participants came from about 23 US areas, aged roughly 18 to 100 years. Participants' reported clinical history set cohort assignment. The protocol was immunoSEQ multiplex PCR, while the TCRdb copy is restricted to in-frame clones and leaves out a portion. This table holds around 180,000 clones, approximately 84% found once. Material for sequencing was PBMCs or T cells enriched from blood (not recorded which). This TCR was sampled from a man over 45 who had recovered from COVID-19. This chain links TRBV5-1 with TRBJ2-3; TRBD2 aligns across 11 bases. In nucleotides, the CDR3 is TGCGCCAGCAGCGAGATTAGCGGGGGGGGCACAGATACGCAGTATTTT. Encoded protein: CASSEISGGGTDTQYF.